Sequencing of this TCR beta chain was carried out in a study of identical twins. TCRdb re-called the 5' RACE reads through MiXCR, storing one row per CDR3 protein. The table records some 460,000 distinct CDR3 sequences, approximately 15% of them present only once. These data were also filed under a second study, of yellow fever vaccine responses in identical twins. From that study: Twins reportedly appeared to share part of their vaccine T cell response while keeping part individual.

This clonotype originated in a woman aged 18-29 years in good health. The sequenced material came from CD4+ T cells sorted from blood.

Here the CDR3 reads CATGGQENTEAFF. The CDR3 bases are TGTGCCACGGGGGGACAGGAGAACACTGAAGCTTTCTTT. The chain joins TRBV15 to TRBJ1-1; 8 positions match TRBD1. Germline V lookup: CDR1 LNHNV, CDR2 YYDKDF (reference sequence). V shed 9 bases, J shed 1 base, and the junction held 4 bases outside the gene matches. This CDR3 has 13 residues. The variable domain in full, completed from reference TRBV15 and TRBJ1-1, reads DAMVIQNPRYQVTQFGKPVTLSCSQTLNHNVMYWYQQKSSQAPKLLFHYYDKDFNNEADTPDNFQSRRPNTSFCFLDIRSPGLGDTAMYLCATGGQENTEAFFGQGTRLTVV.